These T cell receptor beta chains were read from a single sample in a study of breast tumors, draining lymph nodes, adjacent tissues. TCRdb re-called the multiplex PCR reads through MiXCR, storing one row per CDR3 protein. Of hundreds of thousands of distinct CDR3 sequences listed, 32% are singletons. The sequenced material came from axillary lymph node tissue. The receptors stem from a female donor with breast cancer. Some clones in this sample may be carry-over from other donors' samples. The CDR3 runs from the conserved cysteine through the conserved F or W. D genes are given only for firm matches. Expanded clones are given a class, and other clones once, few, many or no size at all.

CDR3aa	CDR3nt	d_gene	abundance	v_gene	j_gene
CASSFSRRKQYF	TGTGCCAGCAGTTTCTCGCGGAGAAAACAGTATTTT	NA	many	TRBV28	TRBJ2-3
CASSGGQALNTEAFF	TGTGCCAGCAGTGGTGGACAGGCGTTGAACACTGAAGCTTTCTTT	TRBD1	many	TRBV6-6	TRBJ1-1
CSLGVGNEQFF	TGCAGCTTGGGGGTAGGCAATGAGCAGTTCTTC	NA	NA	TRBV29-1	TRBJ2-1
CASTRLAGGVPNYGYTF	TGTGCCAGCACTCGACTAGCGGGAGGGGTTCCTAACTATGGCTACACCTTC	NA	NA	TRBV6-5	TRBJ1-2
CAWSVTSPDTQYF	TGTGCCTGGAGTGTAACATCCCCAGATACGCAGTATTTT	NA	many	TRBV30	TRBJ2-3
CASSQGRGEQFF	TGTGCCAGCAGCCAAGGGCGGGGTGAGCAGTTCTTC	NA	NA	TRBV7-6	TRBJ2-1
CASSSGGFSGNTIYF	TGTGCCAGCAGCTCCGGGGGATTCTCTGGAAACACCATATATTTT	NA	many	TRBV7-9	TRBJ1-3
CASSLNTGKVGGQFF	TGTGCCAGCAGCTTAAATACAGGGAAGGTGGGTGGGCAGTTCTTC	NA	NA	TRBV7-2	TRBJ2-1
CASSPAGSGANVLTF	TGTGCCAGCTCACCGGCGGGCTCTGGGGCCAACGTCCTGACTTTC	NA	many	TRBV18	TRBJ2-6
CASRTGAGVDTQYF	TGTGCCAGCAGGACAGGGGCAGGTGTAGATACGCAGTATTTT	TRBD1	few	TRBV6-5	TRBJ2-3
CSARDPSGGTYEQYF	TGCAGTGCTAGAGATCCCAGCGGGGGGACCTACGAGCAGTACTTC	TRBD2	many	TRBV20-1	TRBJ2-7
CASSGRDRSSYNSPLHF	TGTGCCAGCAGTGGAAGAGACAGGAGCTCCTATAATTCACCCCTCCACTTT	NA	NA	TRBV25-1	TRBJ1-6
CAIRASGTASNEQFF	TGTGCCATCAGAGCCTCCGGGACTGCTAGTAATGAGCAGTTCTTC	NA	many	TRBV10-3	TRBJ2-1
CASRGQLLQETQCF	TGTGCCAGCAGGGGACAGCTACTACAAGAGACCCAGTGCTTC	TRBD1	NA	TRBV2	TRBJ2-5
CASSQARQIEQYF	TGTGCCAGCAGTCAAGCCCGACAAATCGAGCAGTACTTC	NA	many	TRBV28	TRBJ2-7
CASSLIGRGRSSGANVLTF	TGTGCCAGCAGCTTAATAGGGAGGGGAAGGAGTAGTGGGGCCAACGTCCTGACTTTC	TRBD2	medium-sized	TRBV7-3	TRBJ2-6
CSARDPRRAVQETQYF	TGCAGTGCTAGAGACCCCCGTCGGGCGGTCCAAGAGACCCAGTACTTC	NA	many	TRBV20-1	TRBJ2-5
CASGSADTQYF	TGTGCTAGCGGGAGCGCGGATACGCAGTATTTT	TRBD2	NA	TRBV2	TRBJ2-3
CASNSNREKRHEQYF	TGTGCCAGCAACTCAAACCGGGAGAAGAGGCACGAGCAGTACTTC	NA	many	TRBV28	TRBJ2-7
CASSLRLAEVSYEQYF	TGTGCCAGCAGTTTAAGGCTAGCGGAGGTCTCCTACGAGCAGTACTTC	TRBD2	many	TRBV12-3/TRBV12-4	TRBJ2-7
CASTETGQGSSPLHF	TGTGCCAGCACCGAAACGGGACAGGGGAGCTCACCCCTCCACTTT	TRBD1	NA	TRBV2	TRBJ1-6
CASSKRPGADYGYTF	TGTGCCAGCTCCAAGAGGCCGGGGGCAGACTATGGCTACACCTTC	NA	many	TRBV6-2/TRBV6-3	TRBJ1-2
CASRASVAKNIQYF	TGTGCCAGCAGAGCTTCAGTGGCCAAAAACATTCAGTACTTC	NA	NA	TRBV28	TRBJ2-4
CASSHLWDSSYEQYF	TGTGCCAGCAGCCACCTTTGGGACTCCTCCTACGAGCAGTACTTC	NA	many	TRBV14	TRBJ2-7
CASRGGTGGNEQFF	TGTGCCAGCAGGGGAGGGACAGGGGGTAATGAGCAGTTCTTC	TRBD1	many	TRBV2	TRBJ2-1
CASSGNYEQYF	TGTGCCAGCAGCGGGAACTACGAGCAGTACTTC	NA	many	TRBV2	TRBJ2-7
CSATQGGGYGYTF	TGCAGCGCCACACAGGGAGGAGGCTATGGCTACACCTTC	NA	many	TRBV29-1	TRBJ1-2
CASSLGTGIDTQYF	TGTGCCAGCAGCTTAGGTACAGGGATCGATACGCAGTATTTT	NA	many	TRBV7-9	TRBJ2-3
CASSEYRSVSHNSPLHF	TGTGCCAGCAGTGAATATCGCTCAGTCTCCCATAATTCACCCCTCCACTTT	NA	NA	TRBV6-1	TRBJ1-6
CASSPGTAGSGTQYF	TGTGCCAGCAGCCCCGGGACGGCGGGCTCAGGGACCCAGTACTTC	NA	many	TRBV11-1	TRBJ2-5
CASRALSSYEQYF	TGTGCCAGCAGGGCGTTAAGCTCCTACGAGCAGTACTTC	NA	many	TRBV2	TRBJ2-7
CAISESIGTGGVAETQYF	TGTGCCATCAGTGAGTCGATCGGGACAGGGGGAGTAGCAGAGACCCAGTACTTC	TRBD1	many	TRBV10-3	TRBJ2-5
CATRPGGSGANVLTF	TGTGCCACCAGACCGGGGGGGTCAGGGGCCAACGTCCTGACTTTC	TRBD2	NA	TRBV6-1	TRBJ2-6
CSAHLAGVSYEQYF	TGCAGTGCCCATCTAGCGGGGGTCTCCTACGAGCAGTACTTC	TRBD2	many	TRBV20-1	TRBJ2-7
CASSAGQGDQPQHF	TGTGCCAGCAGTGCCGGACAGGGCGATCAGCCCCAGCATTTT	TRBD1	many	TRBV2	TRBJ1-5
CASSLDSAYSPLHF	TGTGCCAGCAGCTTAGACAGCGCCTATTCACCCCTCCACTTT	NA	NA	TRBV7-9	TRBJ1-6
CASSQDWSSGFDEQFF	TGCGCCAGCAGCCAAGATTGGAGTAGCGGGTTCGATGAGCAGTTCTTC	TRBD2	many	TRBV4-3	TRBJ2-1
CSLGLHNGELFF	TGCAGCTTAGGCCTACATAACGGGGAGCTGTTTTTT	NA	NA	TRBV29-1	TRBJ2-2
CASSSGQNYGYTF	TGTGCCAGCAGCTCGGGACAGAACTATGGCTACACCTTC	TRBD1	many	TRBV5-8	TRBJ1-2
CASSLRRGVNTEAFF	TGTGCCAGCAGTTTGAGGCGGGGGGTGAACACTGAAGCTTTCTTT	NA	few	TRBV5-8	TRBJ1-1
CAISEGGSGRGGEQFF	TGTGCCATCAGTGAAGGGGGTAGCGGGAGAGGCGGTGAGCAGTTCTTC	TRBD2	many	TRBV10-3	TRBJ2-1
CASSQGTGSLGKLFF	TGTGCCAGCAGCCAAGGTACAGGATCCCTTGGAAAACTGTTTTTT	NA	many	TRBV14	TRBJ1-4
CASSLSTGVDLKEQFF	TGTGCCAGCAGCCTATCGACAGGGGTGGACTTAAAGGAGCAGTTCTTC	TRBD1	many	TRBV7-6	TRBJ2-1
CASSAGGHEHF	TGTGCCAGCAGTGCGGGGGGCCACGAGCATTTT	NA	NA	TRBV2	TRBJ1-5
CASSGSIQINEQFF	TGTGCCAGTAGTGGGTCCATTCAGATCAATGAGCAGTTCTTC	NA	many	TRBV19	TRBJ2-1
CASSHSKTDTQYF	TGTGCCAGCAGTCACTCGAAGACAGATACGCAGTATTTT	NA	few	TRBV6-5	TRBJ2-3
CATSDGRAGGLQETQYF	TGTGCCACCAGTGATGGCCGTGCGGGAGGCCTTCAAGAGACCCAGTACTTC	TRBD2	once	TRBV24-1	TRBJ2-5
CASSLWGQGHEQYF	TGCGCCAGCAGCTTGTGGGGACAGGGCCACGAGCAGTACTTC	TRBD1	NA	TRBV5-1	TRBJ2-7
CASSYPETGTQADTQYF	TGTGCCAGCAGTTACCCGGAGACCGGGACGCAGGCAGATACGCAGTATTTT	NA	many	TRBV6-6	TRBJ2-3
CASRLAANTGELFF	TGTGCCAGCAGACTAGCGGCGAACACCGGGGAGCTGTTTTTT	TRBD2	NA	TRBV2	TRBJ2-2
CASILGQSYEQYF	TGTGCCAGCATCCTCGGGCAGTCCTACGAGCAGTACTTC	NA	many	TRBV6-1	TRBJ2-7
CASSLWGYEQFF	TGTGCCAGCAGTTTATGGGGGTATGAGCAGTTCTTC	NA	many	TRBV28	TRBJ2-1
CAISEFGGSGRTYGYTF	TGTGCCATCAGTGAGTTCGGAGGGAGTGGGCGAACCTATGGCTACACCTTC	NA	once	TRBV10-3	TRBJ1-2
CTSGSGRYYEQYF	TGTACCAGCGGTAGCGGACGGTACTACGAGCAGTACTTC	NA	NA	TRBV6-2/TRBV6-3	TRBJ2-7
CSASFARSYNSPLHF	TGCAGTGCTAGCTTTGCCAGAAGTTATAATTCACCCCTCCACTTT	NA	many	TRBV20-1	TRBJ1-6
CASSYKGAGGNTF	TGTGCCAGCAGCTACAAGGGGGCAGGCGGAAACACCTTC	TRBD1	NA	TRBV7-2	TRBJ1-2
CASKNAGRASTDTQYF	TGTGCCAGCAAAAACGCGGGGAGGGCCAGCACAGATACGCAGTATTTT	TRBD2	NA	TRBV6-2/TRBV6-3	TRBJ2-3
CASIRSGRNNYGYTF	TGTGCCAGCATCCGAAGCGGGCGAAATAACTATGGCTACACCTTC	NA	many	TRBV28	TRBJ1-2
CASSLALEWSKNIQYF	TGTGCCAGCAGCTTAGCGCTGGAGTGGTCCAAAAACATTCAGTACTTC	NA	many	TRBV7-2	TRBJ2-4
CAISEGQGATVETQYF	TGTGCCATCAGTGAGGGGCAAGGGGCAACGGTGGAGACCCAGTACTTC	NA	NA	TRBV10-3	TRBJ2-5